A single sample is the source of the 24 T cell receptor beta chains below, sequenced in a study of blood T cell repertoires in COVID-19 (dated by TCRdb to 2020 to 2022). To prepare the library, the immunoSEQ multiplex PCR assay was applied. TCRdb stores this immuneACCESS table with in-frame sequences only. Part of the clones is absent; in the studies checked, under half of the shortfall reflects unresolved V genes, and no reason is known for the rest. Across this sample there are hundreds of thousands of clones, with nearly 90% seen only once. Of the sample, about 1.8% is held by the ten largest clones. Input material: PBMCs or T cells enriched from blood (not recorded which). These receptors were obtained from a young woman with acute COVID-19.

This clone was recorded once. The rearrangement uses TRBV19 and TRBJ1-3, with TRBD1 matching 12 bases. V lost 3 bases to trimming and J lost 0 bases; unmatched junction nucleotides: 9. The CDR3 has 19 amino acids. CDR1 and CDR2 from the germline V gene are LNHDA and SQIVND (reference sequence). Here the CDR3 DNA reads TGTGCCAGTAGTATCCGGGGACAGGGGGCCGAACCCTCTGGAAACACCATATATTTT. It is translated as CASSIRGQGAEPSGNTIYF. Complete variable domain (other parts from reference TRBV19 and TRBJ1-3): DGGITQSPKYLFRKEGQNVTLSCEQNLNHDAMYWYRQDPGQGLRLIYYSQIVNDFQKGDIAEGYSVSREKKESFPLTVTSAQKNPTAFYLCASSIRGQGAEPSGNTIYFGEGSWLTVV.

This chain connects TRBV3-1 (or the pseudogene TRBV3-2) to TRBJ2-5, with 11 bases fitting TRBD2. CDR1 is LGHDT, CDR2 YNNKEL, per germline (reference sequence). V dropped 0 bases and J dropped 2; count of bases not matched to a gene: 11. This CDR3 is 19 amino acids long. The CDR3 bases are TGTGCCAGCAGCCAAGATAGGGCGCCGGGACTAGCGGAGCAAGAGACCCAGTACTTC. This sequence encodes CASSQDRAPGLAEQETQYF.

The V call is TRBV11-2, the J call TRBJ2-3, with unresolved D. The CDR3 contains 13 residues. The ends were cut back, 0 bases at V and 6 bases at J, with 7 bases in the middle. From germline, CDR1 is SGHAT and CDR2 FQNNGV. This CDR3 is CASSLEWADTQYF. CDR3 DNA sequence: TGTGCCAGCAGCTTAGAGTGGGCCGATACGCAGTATTTT. Full variable domain (rest looked up from reference TRBV11-2 and TRBJ2-3): EAGVAQSPRYKIIEKRQSVAFWCNPISGHATLYWYQQILGQGPKLLIQFQNNGVVDDSQLPKDRFSAERLKGVDSTLKIQPAKLEDSAVYLCASSLEWADTQYFGPGTRLTVL.

The chain joins TRBV6-2 or TRBV6-3 to TRBJ2-7; D remains unclear. Trimming cost V 5 bases and J 4 bases, with 9 bases left between them. CDR1 and CDR2 from the germline V gene are MNHEY and SVGEGT. The CDR3 contains 12 residues. Here the CDR3 reads CASSNSVYEQYF. In DNA form, the CDR3 reads TGTGCCAGCAGTAATTCGGTATACGAGCAGTACTTC.

A few counts support this clone. V gene TRBV21-1 combines with J gene TRBJ2-3; the D call of TRBD1 is as the table states it, not checked on the DNA. TRBV21-1 is shown as a pseudogene. The CDR3 runs to 15 residues. The CDR3 sequence: CATCKGQGNTDTQYF. The CDR3 DNA reads as TGTGCCACCTGTAAGGGACAGGGGAACACAGATACGCAGTATTTT.

The V gene is TRBV7-9, the J gene TRBJ2-7; 7 bases line up with TRBD2. Trimming at V came to 4 bases and at J to 10 bases, leaving 13 bases not matched to a gene. The CDR3 has 14 amino acids. CDR1 is SEHNR, CDR2 FQNEAQ, per germline (reference sequence). The CDR3 region is CASSSSTSSKSQYF. CDR3 sequence (DNA): TGTGCCAGCAGCTCGTCGACTAGCTCCAAAAGTCAGTACTTC.

This chain connects TRBV27 to TRBJ2-1; 8 bases are shared with TRBD2. With V trimmed by 5 bases and J by 12 bases, 18 bases remained unmatched. The length of the CDR3 is 16 residues. Germline V gene lookup returns CDR1 MNHEY and CDR2 SMNVEV (reference sequence). The CDR3 nucleotides are TGTGCCAGCAGTCCCTCTAGCGGGCTAAGGGCTTTTGGGCAGTTCTTC. Protein sequence: CASSPSSGLRAFGQFF.

The gene calls are TRBV18 and TRBJ1-5; D perhaps matches TRBD1 (5 bases). CDR1 KGHSH and CDR2 LQKENI come from the germline V gene. The CDR3 totals 14 residues. V gave up 2 bases and J gave up 9 bases, with 14 bases separating them. Here the CDR3 DNA reads TGTGCCAGCTCACCATATGCGGACAAGCGGCCCCAGCATTTT. Encoded protein: CASSPYADKRPQHF.

The genes are TRBV3-1 (or the pseudogene TRBV3-2) and TRBJ2-7, with 9 bases identical to TRBD1. Germline V lookup: CDR1 LGHDT, CDR2 YNNKEL (reference sequence). CDR3 size: 16 residues. Losses at the gene ends were 0 bases for V and 3 bases for J; bases not matched to a gene: 6. The CDR3 DNA reads TGTGCCAGCAGCCAAGACCCTACAGGGGGCTACTACGAGCAGTACTTC. This translates into CASSQDPTGGYYEQYF.

This chain links TRBV30 with TRBJ1-6; weak D call: TRBD1 (5 bases). Germline lookup yields CDR1 GTSNPN and CDR2 SVGIG (reference sequence). This CDR3 region has 14 residues. DNA of the CDR3: TGTGCGGGAGGCGAAGGGGTTGGTAGTTCACCCCTCCACTTT. This codes for CAGGEGVGSSPLHF.

The V call is TRBV28, the J call TRBJ1-1, with a tentative D call TRBD1 (5 bases). CDR3 length equals 16 residues. Germline V gene data show CDR1 as MDHEN and CDR2 as SYDVKM. The germline V and J ends were trimmed by 3 bases and 0 bases, with 14 bases remaining between them. The CDR3 here is CASSLRGGHMNTEAFF. The CDR3 DNA sequence: TGTGCCAGCAGTTTGAGGGGAGGACACATGAACACTGAAGCTTTCTTT.

The chain combines TRBV5-1 with TRBJ1-2, with D unresolved. Germline CDR1 SGHRS, CDR2 YFSETQ. This CDR3 has 16 amino acids. V dropped 0 bases and J dropped 1 base, with 13 bases sitting between them. The CDR3 coding sequence is TGCGCCAGCAGCTTGGGAGGGCCCATAATTAACTATGGCTACACCTTC. This codes for CASSLGGPIINYGYTF.

The chain carries TRBV25-1 and TRBJ1-1, with 8 bases lining up with TRBD1. Trimming at V came to 4 bases and at J to 4 bases, leaving 11 bases not matched to a gene. Germline CDR1 is MGHDK and CDR2 is SYGVNS. The CDR3 extends over 16 amino acids. CDR3 in DNA: TGTGCCAGCAGTGGAAACCGGGACAGGCCGAGCACTGAAGCTTTCTTT. This encodes CASSGNRDRPSTEAFF.

This chain connects TRBV19 to TRBJ1-2; a weak D match, TRBD1 (6 bases). Looked up from germline, CDR1 is LNHDA and CDR2 is SQIVND (reference sequence). The germline V and J ends were trimmed by 8 bases and 9 bases, with 25 bases remaining between them. The CDR3 contains 15 residues. The CDR3 loop reads CASQQGVRLKHSYTF. The CDR3 coding sequence is TGTGCCAGTCAACAGGGTGTGAGACTTAAACATAGCTACACCTTC.

V and J are TRBV19 and TRBJ2-1; D unclear. Per germline, CDR1 LNHDA and CDR2 SQIVND (reference sequence). The V and J ends lost 4 bases and 8 bases respectively, with 6 bases between them. There are 11 residues in the CDR3. CDR3: CASSKYYEQFF. CDR3 bases: TGTGCCAGTAGTAAATACTATGAGCAGTTCTTC.

The V and J genes are TRBV5-8 and TRBJ2-7; D is ambiguous. V lost 0 bases, J lost 5 bases, and 6 bases lay in between. The CDR3 is made up of 12 amino acids. The V gene's germline CDR1 is SGHTS and CDR2 YDEGEE. CDR3 protein: CASSLGPNEQYF. In DNA form, the CDR3 reads TGTGCCAGCAGCTTGGGCCCTAACGAGCAGTACTTC. The entire variable domain, with the rest obtained from reference TRBV5-8 and TRBJ2-7, is as follows: EAGVTQSPTHLIKTRGQQATLRCSPISGHTSVYWYQQALGLGLQFLLWYDEGEERNRGNFPPRFSGRQFPNYSSELNVNALELEDSALYLCASSLGPNEQYFGPGTRLTVT.

This clone was counted between two and nine times. V and J are TRBV18 and TRBJ2-7; D uncertain. CDR1 is KGHSH and CDR2 is LQKENI in the germline V gene. This CDR3 is built from 13 residues. The ends were cut back, 8 bases at V and 2 bases at J, with 13 bases in the middle. The CDR3, as DNA: TGTGCCAGCGTACCGGGTGGAACCTACGAGCAGTACTTC. This sequence encodes CASVPGGTYEQYF.

The gene calls are TRBV27 and TRBJ2-1, with TRBD2 matching 7 bases. The CDR3 has 15 residues. V lost 6 bases and J lost 6; bases outside the gene matches: 11. The germline V gene has CDR1 MNHEY and CDR2 SMNVEV (reference sequence). CDR3 in amino acids: CASRDRLAVGNEQFF. CDR3 nucleotides: TGTGCCAGCAGAGATCGACTAGCAGTAGGCAATGAGCAGTTCTTC.

This chain joins TRBV5-6 and TRBJ2-1; tentative D call: TRBD2 (5 bases). This CDR3 region has 15 residues. Trimming removed 4 bases from V and 6 bases from J, with 17 bases in between. CDR1 is SGHDT, CDR2 YYEEEE, per germline. CDR3: CASSPGTGWFNEQFF. The CDR3 coding sequence is TGTGCCAGCAGCCCCGGTACGGGATGGTTCAATGAGCAGTTCTTC.

The V gene is TRBV27, the J gene TRBJ2-1, with D possibly TRBD1 on 5 matching bases. The CDR3 length is 15 residues. The ends were cut back, 5 bases at V and 0 bases at J, with 11 bases in the middle. Germline CDR1 MNHEY, CDR2 SMNVEV (reference sequence). The CDR3 is CASSKSGRSYNEQFF. The CDR3 bases are TGTGCCAGCAGTAAGTCAGGGCGCTCCTACAATGAGCAGTTCTTC.

Comments on this clone: One end of the junction varies from germline; a read error may be responsible. Here the CDR3 reads CASSQGFTGGLHDKRWEMAQYF. The CDR3 DNA sequence: TGCGCGAGCAGCCAAGGGTTTACAGGGGGCCTCCACGACAAGAGATGGGAAATGGCCCAGTACTTC. V gene TRBV4-3 combines with J gene TRBJ2-5, with TRBD1 identical over 9 bases. From germline, CDR1 is LGHNA and CDR2 YSLEER. This CDR3 comprises 22 residues.

The chain uses TRBV19 and TRBJ2-7, with D maybe TRBD2 (5 bases). Per germline, CDR1 LNHDA and CDR2 SQIVND (reference sequence). CDR3 length equals 15 residues. Trimming removed 9 bases at V and 3 bases at J, with 21 bases between. The CDR3 sequence: CASPGETARDYEQYF. In DNA form, the CDR3 reads TGTGCCAGCCCCGGGGAGACGGCTAGGGACTACGAGCAGTACTTC.

This clone was observed at least ten times. The chain uses TRBV7-6 and TRBJ1-5; maybe TRBD1 (5 bases). Germline CDR1 and CDR2: SGHVS and FNYEAQ. This CDR3 spans 15 amino acids. Trimming cost V 3 bases and J 4 bases, with 13 bases left between them. CDR3 amino acids: CASSLGPRGNQPQHF. CDR3 sequence (DNA): TGTGCCAGCAGCTTGGGCCCCCGGGGGAATCAGCCCCAGCATTTT.

J is TRBJ2-1 and V is TRBV7-8; TRBD2 matches at 9 bases. CDR1 and CDR2 (germline): SGHVS, FQNEAQ. V lost 5 bases, J lost 10 bases, and 27 bases stayed unmatched. CDR3 length equals 20 residues. The CDR3 DNA sequence: TGTGCCAGCAGCGCCCACAGGGTGGTGACTAGCGGACCCAAGGAGCGCGAGCAGTTCTTC. It codes for CASSAHRVVTSGPKEREQFF.